Presented here are 7 T cell receptor beta chains from one specimen sequenced in a study of PD-1 blockade in mismatch repair-deficient tumors. The repertoire was sequenced with immunoSEQ multiplex PCR; TCRdb's copy has only in-frame clones and lacks some. The sample lists around 37,000 clones, over 80% occurring once. Sequencing used PBMCs, obtained roughly 40 weeks after starting pembrolizumab. Source of these receptors: an adult with mismatch repair-deficient cancer.

The rearrangement joins TRBV28 to TRBJ2-1; a possible D gene is TRBD2 (6 bases). This CDR3 contains 16 residues. CDR1 and CDR2 (germline): MDHEN, SYDVKM. The V end was cut by 7 bases, the J end by 3 bases, with 19 bases between. CDR3 bases: TGTGCCAGCACCCCAGATGGAGGGACTGGCTACAATGAGCAGTTCTTC. It yields the protein CASTPDGGTGYNEQFF.

This chain links TRBV18 with TRBJ2-3; 7 bases fit TRBD2. Trimming removed 1 base from V and 5 bases from J; junction bases left unmatched: 9. CDR1 and CDR2 (germline): KGHSH, LQKENI. This CDR3 region has 16 residues. For the CDR3, the DNA is TGTGCCAGCTCACCACGGGACTATGGGGTCGGAGATACGCAGTATTTT. This sequence encodes CASSPRDYGVGDTQYF.

V gene TRBV11-2 combines with J gene TRBJ2-3, with 12 bases aligning to TRBD2. In germline, CDR1 is SGHAT, CDR2 FQNNGV. V dropped 9 bases and J dropped 1; count of bases not matched to a gene: 5. The CDR3 spans 15 residues. CDR3 in amino acids: CASCLAGGGTDTQYF. DNA of the CDR3: TGTGCCAGTTGCCTAGCGGGAGGGGGCACAGATACGCAGTATTTT.

The chain employs TRBV19 and TRBJ1-5, with a possible D match to TRBD1 (6 bases). Trimming took 6 bases from V and 9 from J, leaving 15 bases between them. The CDR3 runs to 13 residues. In germline, CDR1 is LNHDA, CDR2 SQIVND (reference sequence). The DNA for the CDR3 is TGTGCCAGTAGCCCCCGACAGGAAAGGCCCCAGCATTTT. This encodes CASSPRQERPQHF.

The chain joins TRBV5-1 to TRBJ2-5; TRBD2 matches 7 bases. Per germline, CDR1 SGHRS and CDR2 YFSETQ. The CDR3 spans 16 residues. Germline trimming cut 4 bases from V and 4 bases from J; bases unmatched to any gene: 13. CDR3 region: CASSQGRTPGGETQYF. In DNA form, the CDR3 reads TGCGCCAGCAGCCAAGGACGCACCCCGGGGGGAGAGACCCAGTACTTC.

The chain is built from TRBV5-1 and TRBJ1-2; 12 nucleotides line up with TRBD1. Unmatched junction bases numbered 9, after V lost 5 bases and J lost 7 bases. This CDR3 comprises 15 residues. The germline V gene encodes CDR1 SGHRS and CDR2 YFSETQ. The CDR3 nucleotides are TGCGCCAGCAGTTATTATCCGGGACAGGGGGCTGGCTACACCTTC. It yields the protein CASSYYPGQGAGYTF.

This chain joins TRBV28 and TRBJ2-3; unclear D gene. CDR3 size: 12 residues. Per the germline V gene, CDR1 is MDHEN and CDR2 is SYDVKM. Between the trimmed V and J ends, which lost 5 bases and 3 bases, there was a span of 6 bases. CDR3 sequence (DNA): TGTGCCAGCAGTCCCTATACAGATACGCAGTATTTT. Translation gives CASSPYTDTQYF.